The 29 T cell receptor beta chains below were found in one sample sequenced in a study of vaccination and CD4 T cells after COVID-19. Treatment defined: approximately 9-day PBMC culture with coronavirus spike peptide pools or control peptides (ViraFEST assay). Scientists ran DNA taken from cultured CD4+ T cells through the Oncomine TCR Beta short-read assay for sequencing. One entry per CDR3 protein, called by TCRdb with MiXCR from the PCR reads. Of around 10,000 distinct CDR3 sequences in the sample, approximately 57% were seen once. Antigens for these TCRs are unknown. The material sequenced was CD4+ T cells from blood, cultured in vitro. Receptors originate from a human donor who had recovered from COVID-19.

In its sample, this clonotype was seen a few times. The rearrangement uses TRBV24-1 and TRBJ2-3; 8 bases map to TRBD1. CDR3 length equals 13 residues. V dropped 10 bases and J dropped 5; count of bases not matched to a gene: 7. The V gene's germline CDR1 is KGHDR and CDR2 SFDVKD. The DNA of the CDR3 is TGTGCCACGAAGACAGGGGTGGGAGATACGCAGTATTTT. Its protein is CATKTGVGDTQYF.

This clonotype was seen a handful of times. The CDR3 nucleotides are TGTGCCAGCAGCTTGGACAGCCCCTCTAATTCACCCCTCCACTTT. Encoded protein: CASSLDSPSNSPLHF. The chain carries TRBV5-4 and TRBJ1-6; no definite D call. Germline loops: CDR1 SGHNT, CDR2 YYREEE (reference sequence). Trimming removed 0 bases from V and 6 bases from J, with 10 bases in between. The CDR3 is 15 residues long.

The chain couples TRBV29-1 to TRBJ2-7; possible D gene TRBD1, 8 bases. The CDR3 spans 15 residues. Germline CDR1 SQVTM, CDR2 ANQGSEA. V was pared by 8 bases and J by 4 bases, with 24 bases between. The CDR3 sequence: CSPDRDGGLEYEQYF. The CDR3 DNA reads as TGCAGCCCGGACAGGGACGGAGGACTAGAGTACGAGCAGTACTTC.

This clonotype was seen a few times. The chain couples TRBV20-1 to TRBJ1-5; 7 nucleotides match TRBD1. The CDR3 contains 15 residues. With 1 base clipped from V and 6 bases from J, the junction kept 9 bases outside the gene matches. Germline CDR1 is DFQATT and CDR2 is SNEGSKA (reference sequence). The CDR3 DNA follows: TGCAGTGCTAGAGGTATAGGGGGCGCGGGTCAGCCCCAGCATTTT. The encoded protein is CSARGIGGAGQPQHF.

The V gene is TRBV28, the J gene TRBJ2-7; D gene ambiguous. CDR1 and CDR2 from the germline V gene are MDHEN and SYDVKM. V lost 4 bases and J 5 bases, leaving 9 bases between the germline ends. The CDR3 totals 12 residues. The CDR3 DNA follows: TGTGCCAGCAGTTCTCCCCCCGACGAGCAGTACTTC. Its protein product is CASSSPPDEQYF. Filled out from reference TRBV28 and TRBJ2-7, the complete variable domain reads DVKVTQSSRYLVKRTGEKVFLECVQDMDHENMFWYRQDPGLGLRLIYFSYDVKMKEKGDIPEGYSVSREKKERFSLILESASTNQTSMYLCASSSPPDEQYFGPGTRLTVT.

This clonotype was observed a few times. V usage is TRBV19 and J usage is TRBJ1-5; D is unresolved. CDR1 LNHDA and CDR2 SQIVND come from the germline V gene (reference sequence). V was trimmed by 6 bases and J by 0 bases, leaving 12 bases between them. CDR3 length: 15 residues. CDR3 sequence: CASRKGEDSNQPQHF. CDR3 coding DNA: TGTGCCAGTAGGAAGGGAGAGGATAGCAATCAGCCCCAGCATTTT.

This clonotype showed up just a few times. The V gene is TRBV20-1, the J gene TRBJ2-3; possible D gene TRBD1, 5 bases. Looked up from germline, CDR1 is DFQATT and CDR2 is SNEGSKA (reference sequence). The CDR3 sequence is 14 residues long. Trimming removed 6 bases from V and 2 bases from J, with 15 bases in between. CDR3: CSALSGASTDTQYF. The CDR3 nucleotides read TGCAGTGCCCTATCTGGGGCCTCCACAGATACGCAGTATTTT.

The CDR3 loop reads CASSGGTGGNSPLHF. The DNA for the CDR3 is TGTGCCAGCAGTGGAGGGACAGGGGGTAATTCACCCCTCCACTTT. The chain has TRBV27 and TRBJ1-6, with 11 positions matching TRBD1. The CDR3 consists of 15 residues. V lost 5 bases, J lost 6 bases, and 3 bases stayed unmatched. Germline CDR1 MNHEY, CDR2 SMNVEV (reference sequence).

Only a few counts were recorded for this clonotype. This chain links TRBV20-1 with TRBJ2-2; the D call may be TRBD1 or TRBD2 (6 bases each). Trimming removed 6 bases at V and 1 base at J, with 9 bases between. This CDR3 region has 13 residues. The germline V gene has CDR1 DFQATT and CDR2 SNEGSKA (reference sequence). The CDR3 loop is CSAGGQNTGELFF. CDR3 in DNA: TGCAGTGCGGGGGGACAGAACACCGGGGAGCTGTTTTTT.

The sample holds a few counts of this clonotype. The rearrangement joins TRBV23-1 to TRBJ1-2; the match to TRBD1 covers 7 bases. TRBV23-1 is assigned to the ORF class and has an uncertain function. The V and J ends lost 2 bases and 0 bases, in that order; junction bases with no gene match: 12. This CDR3 has 18 residues. CDR3 sequence (DNA): TGCGCCAGCAGTCAACCTACAGGGGCGAAGCATTCTAACTATGGCTACACCTTC. Its translation: CASSQPTGAKHSNYGYTF.

The CDR3 protein is CASSQGQGQRIEKLFF. In DNA form, the CDR3 reads TGTGCCAGTAGCCAAGGACAGGGGCAAAGGATTGAAAAACTGTTTTTT. The chain combines TRBV19 with TRBJ1-4; 9 bases are shared with TRBD1. With V trimmed by 6 bases and J by 7 bases, 12 bases remained unmatched. CDR1 is LNHDA and CDR2 is SQIVND in the germline V gene (reference sequence). This CDR3 contains 16 residues.

The chain combines TRBV2 with TRBJ2-5, with D perhaps matching TRBD1 or TRBD2 (6 bases each). V lost 6 bases to trimming and J lost 1 base, with 12 bases between them. Per germline, CDR1 SNHLY and CDR2 FYNNEI. The CDR3 runs to 14 residues. The CDR3 DNA sequence: TGTGCCAGCAGAACGGGGGCAGGCCAAGAGACCCAGTACTTC. It specifies CASRTGAGQETQYF. The full variable domain, completed using reference TRBV2 and TRBJ2-5, is EPEVTQTPSHQVTQMGQEVILRCVPISNHLYFYWYRQILGQKVEFLVSFYNNEISEKSEIFDDQFSVERPDGSNFTLKIRSTKLEDSAMYFCASRTGAGQETQYFGPGTRLLVL.

The sample holds a few counts of this clonotype. This chain uses TRBV19 with TRBJ2-7; D not resolved. Germline V gives CDR1 LNHDA, CDR2 SQIVND (reference sequence). The V end lost 3 bases, the J end lost 0 bases, and 9 bases lay between the germline ends. The CDR3 has 14 amino acids. The CDR3 spells CASSMVGSSYEQYF. The DNA of the CDR3 is TGTGCCAGTAGTATGGTGGGTAGCTCCTACGAGCAGTACTTC.

This chain joins TRBV24-1 and TRBJ2-3; D possibly corresponds to TRBD2 (6 bases). Germline CDR1 reads KGHDR; CDR2 reads SFDVKD. CDR3 size: 16 residues. The germline V and J ends were trimmed by 1 base and 6 bases, with 16 bases remaining between them. This chain's CDR3 is CATSDFGAGTGDTQYF. CDR3 sequence (DNA): TGTGCCACCAGTGATTTTGGGGCGGGGACGGGCGATACGCAGTATTTT.

CDR3: CAISESVSARAGELFF. CDR3 DNA: TGTGCCATCAGTGAGTCGGTTAGCGCGCGAGCCGGGGAGCTGTTTTTT. The rearrangement links TRBV10-3 to TRBJ2-2, with a tentative D call TRBD2 (5 bases). This CDR3 is 16 amino acids long. CDR1 ENHRY and CDR2 SYGVKD come from the germline V gene. Trimming shortened V by 0 bases and J by 6 bases, and 14 bases separated the two germline ends.

The CDR3, as DNA: TGTGCCAGCAGTACCGACGGTTGGGGAGGCAACAATGAGCAGTTCTTC. Translated: CASSTDGWGGNNEQFF. This chain connects TRBV2 to TRBJ2-1; tentatively, D is TRBD2 (6 bases). Per germline, CDR1 SNHLY and CDR2 FYNNEI. V shed 5 bases and J shed 5 bases, with 19 bases lying between them. CDR3 length: 16 residues.

The genes are TRBV20-1 and TRBJ2-7; no definite D call. The CDR3 is 11 amino acids. CDR1 is DFQATT, CDR2 SNEGSKA, per germline (reference sequence). V lost 6 bases and J lost 6, with 12 bases in between. CDR3: CSARIPREQYF. The CDR3 nucleotides read TGCAGTGCCCGCATACCCCGCGAGCAGTACTTC.

This clonotype appeared once. The chain is built from TRBV2 and TRBJ1-1; D is uncertain. Trimming stripped 6 bases from V and 4 bases from J, with 12 bases between. The CDR3 runs 13 residues. Germline CDR1 and CDR2: SNHLY and FYNNEI. The CDR3: CASSLSSATEAFF. CDR3 coding DNA: TGTGCCAGCAGCCTTTCCTCTGCCACTGAAGCTTTCTTT.

This clonotype was picked up a small number of times. V is TRBV11-2 and J is TRBJ2-5; 11 bases agree with TRBD2. V lost 0 bases and J lost 3; bases outside the gene matches: 3. The CDR3 totals 16 residues. The germline CDR1 and CDR2 sequences are SGHAT and FQNNGV. This CDR3 reads CASSLDPLAGEETQYF. The CDR3 nucleotides read TGTGCCAGCAGCTTAGACCCACTAGCGGGAGAAGAGACCCAGTACTTC.

This clonotype was picked up a small number of times. The CDR3 reads CSASGWGLRGYTF. The CDR3 nucleotides are TGCAGTGCCAGTGGTTGGGGCTTGCGAGGCTACACCTTC. This chain joins TRBV20-1 and TRBJ1-2, with D maybe TRBD1 (5 bases). Trimming left V 6 bases short and J 8 bases short, with 19 bases between. Germline V gene data show CDR1 as DFQATT and CDR2 as SNEGSKA (reference sequence). This CDR3 is 13 amino acids long.

This chain connects TRBV20-1 to TRBJ2-5, with D unclear. The CDR3 consists of 12 residues. Germline V CDR1 and CDR2: DFQATT, SNEGSKA (reference sequence). V gave up 4 bases and J gave up 2 bases, with 8 bases separating them. CDR3 coding DNA: TGCAGTGCTATTCACGTTCAAGAGACCCAGTACTTC. Translation: CSAIHVQETQYF.

This chain links TRBV15 with TRBJ1-1; D unresolved. The germline V gene has CDR1 LNHNV and CDR2 YYDKDF (reference sequence). V lost 5 bases and J 3 bases, leaving 16 bases between the germline ends. The CDR3 totals 15 residues. CDR3 sequence reads: CATSLVRSMDTEAFF. The CDR3 region has the DNA TGTGCCACCAGCCTTGTTCGATCGATGGACACTGAAGCTTTCTTT.

The V gene is TRBV28, the J gene TRBJ1-2; 7 nucleotides match TRBD1. CDR1 is MDHEN, CDR2 SYDVKM, per germline. This CDR3 spans 15 amino acids. V lost 7 bases to trimming and J lost 4 bases; unmatched junction nucleotides: 12. CDR3 bases: TGTGCCAGCAACGCCCCCGACAGGGTAGTCTATGGCTACACCTTC. Translated: CASNAPDRVVYGYTF.

This clonotype has just one count. The chain recombines TRBV19 with TRBJ2-2; 8 bases are a match to TRBD2. CDR3 length equals 14 residues. Losses at the gene ends were 7 bases for V and 9 bases for J; bases not matched to a gene: 10. CDR1 and CDR2 (germline): LNHDA, SQIVND (reference sequence). CDR3 sequence: CASKVAGGLRELFF. The DNA for the CDR3 is TGTGCCAGTAAAGTGGCGGGGGGACTTCGGGAGCTGTTTTTT.

The chain has TRBV6-4 and TRBJ2-3; 7 bases map to TRBD2. J was trimmed by 1 base and V by 2 bases; bases with no gene match: 3. Germline lookup yields CDR1 MRHNA and CDR2 SNTAGT. The CDR3 spans 15 residues. CDR3 loop: CASSDAAGGTDTQYF. The CDR3 nucleotides read TGTGCCAGCAGTGACGCGGCGGGAGGCACAGATACGCAGTATTTT.

The chain employs TRBV7-9 and TRBJ1-1; TRBD1 might be the D (5 bases). This CDR3 has 14 amino acids. Trimming shortened V by 3 bases and J by 2 bases, and 10 bases separated the two germline ends. CDR1 and CDR2 from the germline V gene are SEHNR and FQNEAQ (reference sequence). The CDR3 nucleotides read TGTGCCAGCAGCTTGGGCAGGGAAAACACTGAAGCTTTCTTT. This codes for CASSLGRENTEAFF.

In DNA form, the CDR3 reads TGTGCCAGCTCACTAACTAGAGAAGAGACCCAGTACTTC. Protein sequence: CASSLTREETQYF. The V gene is TRBV18, the J gene TRBJ2-5; D possibly corresponds to TRBD2 (5 bases). Trimming took off 4 bases at V and 3 bases at J, with 9 bases between the two ends. Germline CDR1 reads KGHSH; CDR2 reads LQKENI. CDR3 size: 13 residues.

The rearrangement joins TRBV5-8 to TRBJ2-1; tentatively, D is TRBD1 (6 bases). The length of the CDR3 is 14 residues. V shed 4 bases and J shed 6 bases, with 14 bases lying between them. Germline V lookup: CDR1 SGHTS, CDR2 YDEGEE. The CDR3 sequence: CASSRTGLANEQFF. For the CDR3, the DNA is TGTGCCAGCAGCCGTACAGGGCTAGCCAATGAGCAGTTCTTC.

The chain has TRBV6-1 and TRBJ2-2, with D hard to call. V dropped 6 bases and J dropped 4 bases, with 9 bases sitting between them. In germline, CDR1 is MNHNS, CDR2 SASEGT. CDR3 length: 13 residues. CDR3: CASRRRTTGELFF. CDR3 DNA sequence: TGTGCCAGCAGGAGACGCACCACCGGGGAGCTGTTTTTT.